The TCR beta chain described here comes from a study of PD-L1 blockade in urothelial cancer. Study details: Of around 31 patients, about two dozen were males with bladder-origin urothelial cancer. Study-level results: Pretreatment clonality of the blood TCR repertoire below the median was predictive of superior survival.

This clone appeared a few times. Its antigen is unknown. Every PCR was spiked with synthetic TCR analog templates. Sequencing used immunoSEQ multiplex PCR; TCRdb keeps in-frame clones, though not all of them. The profile shows about 56,000 clones, about 86% of them singletons. The material sequenced was PBMCs, taken around atezolizumab (anti-PD-L1) treatment. This receptor was taken from a man aged 45 to 65 with urothelial cancer.

The CDR3 nucleotides are TGCGCCAGCAGCCAAGATGAGGTAGGGACAGGGCATCAGCCCCAGCATTTT. Translating gives CASSQDEVGTGHQPQHF. J is TRBJ1-5 and V is TRBV4-1, with 9 bases identical to TRBD1. The CDR3 is 17 residues long. CDR1 and CDR2 (germline): MGHRA, YSYEKL. J gave up 5 bases and V 0 bases, and 8 bases lay outside the gene matches.